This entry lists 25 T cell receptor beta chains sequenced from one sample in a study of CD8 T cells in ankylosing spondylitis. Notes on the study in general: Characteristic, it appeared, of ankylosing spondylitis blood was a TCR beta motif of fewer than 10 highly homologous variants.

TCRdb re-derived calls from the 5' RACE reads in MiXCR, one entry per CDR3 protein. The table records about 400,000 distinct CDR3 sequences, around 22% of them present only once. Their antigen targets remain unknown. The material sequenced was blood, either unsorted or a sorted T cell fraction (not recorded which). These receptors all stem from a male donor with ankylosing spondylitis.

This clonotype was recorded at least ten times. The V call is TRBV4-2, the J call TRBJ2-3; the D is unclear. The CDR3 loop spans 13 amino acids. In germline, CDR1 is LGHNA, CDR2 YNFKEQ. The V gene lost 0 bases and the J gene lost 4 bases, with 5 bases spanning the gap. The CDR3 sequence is CASSQEGSDTQYF. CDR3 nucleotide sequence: TGTGCCAGCAGCCAAGAGGGGTCAGATACGCAGTATTTT.

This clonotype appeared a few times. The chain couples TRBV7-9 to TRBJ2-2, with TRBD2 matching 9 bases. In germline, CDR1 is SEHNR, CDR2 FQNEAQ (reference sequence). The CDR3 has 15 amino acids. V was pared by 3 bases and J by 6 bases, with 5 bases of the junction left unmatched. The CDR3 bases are TGTGCCAGCAGCTTTAGCGGGAGAGATTCCGGGGAGCTGTTTTTT. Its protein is CASSFSGRDSGELFF. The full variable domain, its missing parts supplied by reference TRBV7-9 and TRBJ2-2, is DTGVSQNPRHKITKRGQNVTFRCDPISEHNRLYWYRQTLGQGPEFLTYFQNEAQLEKSRLLSDRFSAERPKGSFSTLEIQRTEQGDSAMYLCASSFSGRDSGELFFGEGSRLTVL.

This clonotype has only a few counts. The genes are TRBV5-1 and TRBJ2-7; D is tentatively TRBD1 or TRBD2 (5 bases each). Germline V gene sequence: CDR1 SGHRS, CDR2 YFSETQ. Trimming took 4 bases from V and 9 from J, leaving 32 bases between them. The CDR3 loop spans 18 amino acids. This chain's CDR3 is CASSPIRASREWEYWQYF. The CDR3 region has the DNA TGCGCCAGCAGCCCCATCAGGGCATCCAGGGAGTGGGAATACTGGCAGTACTTC.

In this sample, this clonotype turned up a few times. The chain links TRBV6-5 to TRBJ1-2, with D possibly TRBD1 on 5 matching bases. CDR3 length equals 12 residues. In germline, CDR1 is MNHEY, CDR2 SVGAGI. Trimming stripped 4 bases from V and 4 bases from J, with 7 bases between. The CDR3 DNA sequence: TGTGCCAGCAGTTCCAGGGCCTATGGCTACACCTTC. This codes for CASSSRAYGYTF.

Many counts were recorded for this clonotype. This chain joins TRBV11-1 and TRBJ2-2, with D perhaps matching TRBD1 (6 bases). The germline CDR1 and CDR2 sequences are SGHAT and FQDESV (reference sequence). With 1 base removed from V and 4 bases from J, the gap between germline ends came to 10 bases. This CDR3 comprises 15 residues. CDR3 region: CASSLVQGGTGELFF. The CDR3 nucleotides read TGTGCCAGCAGCTTAGTACAAGGGGGCACCGGGGAGCTGTTTTTT.

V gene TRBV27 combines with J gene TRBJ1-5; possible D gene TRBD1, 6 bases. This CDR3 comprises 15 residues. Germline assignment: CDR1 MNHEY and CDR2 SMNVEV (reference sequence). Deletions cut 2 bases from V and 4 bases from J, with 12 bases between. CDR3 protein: CASSLGPGANQPQHF. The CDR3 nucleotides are TGTGCCAGCAGTTTAGGTCCAGGGGCGAATCAGCCCCAGCATTTT.

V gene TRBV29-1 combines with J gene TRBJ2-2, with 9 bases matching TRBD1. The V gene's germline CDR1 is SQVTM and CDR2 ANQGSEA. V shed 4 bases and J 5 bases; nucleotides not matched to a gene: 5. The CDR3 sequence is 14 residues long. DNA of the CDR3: TGCAGCGTTGCCGCCGGGACAGGGACCGGGGAGCTGTTTTTT. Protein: CSVAAGTGTGELFF.

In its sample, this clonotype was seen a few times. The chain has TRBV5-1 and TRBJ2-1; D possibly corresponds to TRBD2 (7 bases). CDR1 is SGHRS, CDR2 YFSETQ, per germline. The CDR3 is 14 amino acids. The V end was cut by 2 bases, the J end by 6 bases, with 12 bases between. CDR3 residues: CASSLGGASNEQFF. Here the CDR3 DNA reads TGCGCCAGCAGCTTAGGGGGGGCCAGCAATGAGCAGTTCTTC.

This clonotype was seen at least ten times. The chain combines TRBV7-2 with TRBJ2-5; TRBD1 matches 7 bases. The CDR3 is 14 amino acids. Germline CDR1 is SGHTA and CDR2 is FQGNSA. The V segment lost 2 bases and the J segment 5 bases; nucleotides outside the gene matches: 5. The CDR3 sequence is CASSLSQGSETQYF. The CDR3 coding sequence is TGTGCCAGCAGCTTATCACAGGGGAGTGAGACCCAGTACTTC.

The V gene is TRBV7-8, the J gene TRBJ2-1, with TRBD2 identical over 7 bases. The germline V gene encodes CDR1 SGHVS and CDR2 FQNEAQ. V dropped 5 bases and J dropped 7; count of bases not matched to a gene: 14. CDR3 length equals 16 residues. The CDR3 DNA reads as TGTGCCAGCAGCACTCTCTGGCGGGAGAAAGTAAATGAGCAGTTCTTC. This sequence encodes CASSTLWREKVNEQFF.

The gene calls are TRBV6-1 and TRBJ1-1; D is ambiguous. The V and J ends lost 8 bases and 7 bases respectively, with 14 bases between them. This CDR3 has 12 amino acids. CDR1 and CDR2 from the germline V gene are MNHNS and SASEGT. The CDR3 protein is CASLTEGGEAFF. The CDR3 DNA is TGTGCCAGCCTAACCGAGGGCGGTGAAGCTTTCTTT.

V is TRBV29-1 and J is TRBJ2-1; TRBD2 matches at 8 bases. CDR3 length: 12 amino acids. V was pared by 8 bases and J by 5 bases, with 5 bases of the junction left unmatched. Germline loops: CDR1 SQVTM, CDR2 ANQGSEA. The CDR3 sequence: CSSGLVDNEQFF. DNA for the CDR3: TGCAGCTCGGGACTAGTAGACAATGAGCAGTTCTTC.

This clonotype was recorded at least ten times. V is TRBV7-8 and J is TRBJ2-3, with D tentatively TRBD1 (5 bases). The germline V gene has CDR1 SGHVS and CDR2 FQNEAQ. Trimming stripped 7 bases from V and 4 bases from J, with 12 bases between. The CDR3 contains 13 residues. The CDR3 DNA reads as TGTGCCAGCACCCTAGGGGTTTCAGATACGCAGTATTTT. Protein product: CASTLGVSDTQYF.

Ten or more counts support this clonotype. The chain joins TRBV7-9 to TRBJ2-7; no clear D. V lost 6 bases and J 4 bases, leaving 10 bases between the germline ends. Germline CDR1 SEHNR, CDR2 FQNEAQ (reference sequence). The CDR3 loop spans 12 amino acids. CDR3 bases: TGTGCCAGCAGTCCAACCGGATACGAGCAGTACTTC. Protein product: CASSPTGYEQYF.

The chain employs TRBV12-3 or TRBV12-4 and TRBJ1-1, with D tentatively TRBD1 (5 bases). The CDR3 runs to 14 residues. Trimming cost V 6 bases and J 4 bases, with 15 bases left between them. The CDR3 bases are TGTGCCAGCAGCCGCAGGGAGGTGCGCACTGAAGCTTTCTTT. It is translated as CASSRREVRTEAFF.

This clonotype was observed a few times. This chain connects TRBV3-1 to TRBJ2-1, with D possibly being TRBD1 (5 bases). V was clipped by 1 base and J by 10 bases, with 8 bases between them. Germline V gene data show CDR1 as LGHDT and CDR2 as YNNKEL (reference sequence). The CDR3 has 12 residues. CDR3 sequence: CASSQVAGEQFF. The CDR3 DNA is TGTGCCAGCAGCCAAGTGGCAGGGGAGCAGTTCTTC.

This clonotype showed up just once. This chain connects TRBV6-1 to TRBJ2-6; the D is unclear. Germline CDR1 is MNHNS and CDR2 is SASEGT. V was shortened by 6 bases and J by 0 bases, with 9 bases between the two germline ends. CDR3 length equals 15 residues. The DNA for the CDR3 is TGTGCCAGCAGGAACAGATCCTCTGGGGCCAACGTCCTGACTTTC. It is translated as CASRNRSSGANVLTF.

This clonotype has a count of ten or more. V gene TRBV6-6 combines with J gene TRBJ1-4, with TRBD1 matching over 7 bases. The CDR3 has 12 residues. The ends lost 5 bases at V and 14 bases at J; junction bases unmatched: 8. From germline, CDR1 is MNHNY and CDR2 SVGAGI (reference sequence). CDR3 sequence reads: CASSRDRDSLFF. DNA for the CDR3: TGTGCCAGCAGTAGAGACCGGGACAGTCTGTTTTTT.

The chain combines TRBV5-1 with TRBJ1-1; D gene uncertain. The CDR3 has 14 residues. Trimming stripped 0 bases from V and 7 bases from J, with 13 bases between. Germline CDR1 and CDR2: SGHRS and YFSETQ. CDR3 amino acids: CASSLGGRDGEAFF. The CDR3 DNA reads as TGCGCCAGCAGCTTGGGCGGGCGCGATGGTGAAGCTTTCTTT. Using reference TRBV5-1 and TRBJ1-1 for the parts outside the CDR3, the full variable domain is KAGVTQTPRYLIKTRGQQVTLSCSPISGHRSVSWYQQTPGQGLQFLFEYFSETQRNKGNFPGRFSGRQFSNSRSEMNVSTLELGDSALYLCASSLGGRDGEAFFGQGTRLTVV.

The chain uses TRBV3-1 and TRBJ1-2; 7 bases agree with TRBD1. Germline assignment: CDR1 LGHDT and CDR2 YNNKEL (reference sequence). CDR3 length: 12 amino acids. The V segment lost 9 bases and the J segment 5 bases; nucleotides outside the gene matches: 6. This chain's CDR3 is CASRTGLYGYTF. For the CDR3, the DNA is TGTGCCAGTAGGACAGGTCTATATGGCTACACCTTC.

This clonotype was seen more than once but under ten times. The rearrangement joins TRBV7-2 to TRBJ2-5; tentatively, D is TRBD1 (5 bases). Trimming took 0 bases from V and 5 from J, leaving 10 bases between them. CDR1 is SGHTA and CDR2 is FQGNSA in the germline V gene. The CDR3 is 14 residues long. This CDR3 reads CASSLARQMETQYF. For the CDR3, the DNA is TGTGCCAGCAGCTTAGCCCGACAGATGGAGACCCAGTACTTC.

CDR3 loop: CASSYPRTGVSYEQYF. CDR3 in DNA: TGTGCCAGCAGTTACCCCCGGACAGGGGTCTCCTACGAGCAGTACTTC. The chain couples TRBV6-5 to TRBJ2-7; 9 nucleotides align to TRBD1. J lost 0 bases, V lost 2 bases, and 5 bases had no gene match. The CDR3 covers 16 residues. Germline V gives CDR1 MNHEY, CDR2 SVGAGI.

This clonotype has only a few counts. This chain's CDR3 is CAGRALLEGTEAFF. The CDR3 nucleotides are TGTGCCGGCCGGGCCCTCCTTGAGGGCACTGAAGCTTTCTTT. The V gene is TRBV2, the J gene TRBJ1-1; no reliable D call. Germline V gene data show CDR1 as SNHLY and CDR2 as FYNNEI. Trimming took off 11 bases at V and 4 bases at J, with 20 bases between the two ends. There are 14 residues in the CDR3.

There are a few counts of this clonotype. CDR3 sequence: CSVKNRAHEQYF. The CDR3, as DNA: TGCAGCGTTAAAAACAGGGCCCACGAGCAGTACTTC. V and J are TRBV29-1 and TRBJ2-7, with D perhaps matching TRBD1 (6 bases). Trimming left V 5 bases short and J 5 bases short, with 13 bases between. CDR3 size: 12 residues. Per germline, CDR1 SQVTM and CDR2 ANQGSEA.

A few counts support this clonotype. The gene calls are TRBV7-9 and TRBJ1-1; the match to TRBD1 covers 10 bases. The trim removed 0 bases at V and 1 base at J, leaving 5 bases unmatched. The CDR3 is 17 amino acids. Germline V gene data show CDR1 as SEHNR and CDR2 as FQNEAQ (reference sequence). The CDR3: CASSLAWGQGSNTEAFF. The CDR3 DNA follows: TGTGCCAGCAGCTTAGCCTGGGGACAGGGGTCGAACACTGAAGCTTTCTTT.